Listed below are T cell receptor beta chains from one sample, sequenced in a study of B cell selection in AIRE deficiency. The method was immunoSEQ multiplex PCR; TCRdb's version includes in-frame clones alone and lacks a portion of them. The table records over 20,000 clones, 97% of them present only once. Input material: conventional CD4+ T cells sorted from PBMCs. Receptor source: a human donor with AIRE deficiency. Both conserved end residues are part of each CDR3. The order of the fields is J gene, CDR3 length, V gene, D gene, clone size, CDR3 protein, CDR3 DNA. The D gene is left open where the match is weak. Size tells how often a clone was seen (once, few, many) or the class of an expanded clone, and some rows leave it out.

J gene: TRBJ2-7; CDR3 length: 16; V gene: TRBV15; D gene: NA; clone size: once; CDR3 protein: CATSRGGAGRAVEQYF; CDR3 DNA: TGTGCCACCAGCAGAGGCGGCGCTGGTAGGGCCGTCGAGCAGTACTTC
J gene: TRBJ1-2; CDR3 length: 16; V gene: TRBV7-3; D gene: TRBD1; clone size: NA; CDR3 protein: CASSPRDSTSPYGYTF; CDR3 DNA: TGTGCCAGCAGCCCGCGGGACAGTACAAGCCCCTATGGCTACACCTTC
J gene: TRBJ1-1; CDR3 length: 13; V gene: TRBV29-1; D gene: NA; clone size: NA; CDR3 protein: CSVGTAWNTEAFF; CDR3 DNA: TGCAGCGTTGGGACAGCCTGGAACACTGAAGCTTTCTTT
J gene: TRBJ1-5; CDR3 length: 13; V gene: TRBV7-9; D gene: NA; clone size: NA; CDR3 protein: CASSLNSNQPQHF; CDR3 DNA: TGTGCCAGCAGCCTAAATAGCAATCAGCCCCAGCATTTT
J gene: TRBJ2-3; CDR3 length: 10; V gene: TRBV20-1; D gene: NA; clone size: NA; CDR3 protein: CSAARDTQYF; CDR3 DNA: TGCAGTGCAGCGCGAGATACGCAGTATTTT
J gene: TRBJ2-7; CDR3 length: 16; V gene: TRBV4-1; D gene: TRBD1; clone size: NA; CDR3 protein: CASSQRPGQGAYEQYF; CDR3 DNA: TGCGCCAGCAGCCAGAGGCCGGGACAGGGGGCCTACGAGCAGTACTTC
J gene: TRBJ2-3; CDR3 length: 12; V gene: TRBV7-3; D gene: NA; clone size: NA; CDR3 protein: CASGSGTDTQYF; CDR3 DNA: TGTGCCAGCGGCTCGGGCACAGATACGCAGTATTTT
J gene: TRBJ2-5; CDR3 length: 14; V gene: TRBV7-9; D gene: NA; clone size: NA; CDR3 protein: CASSSTQYQETQYF; CDR3 DNA: TGTGCCAGCAGCTCCACCCAGTACCAAGAGACCCAGTACTTC
J gene: TRBJ1-3; CDR3 length: 15; V gene: TRBV4-3; D gene: NA; clone size: once; CDR3 protein: CASSQDRRGGNTIYF; CDR3 DNA: TGCGCCAGCAGCCAAGATCGAAGGGGGGGAAACACCATATATTTT
J gene: TRBJ2-7; CDR3 length: 16; V gene: TRBV5-8; D gene: NA; clone size: NA; CDR3 protein: CASSSNPDGPSYEQYF; CDR3 DNA: TGTGCCAGCAGCTCTAACCCGGACGGACCCTCCTACGAGCAGTACTTC
J gene: TRBJ1-3; CDR3 length: 17; V gene: TRBV12-2; D gene: NA; clone size: NA; CDR3 protein: CASRSKGGEDSGNTIYF; CDR3 DNA: TGTGCAAGTCGCTCCAAGGGCGGGGAGGACTCTGGAAACACCATATATTTT
J gene: TRBJ2-7; CDR3 length: 14; V gene: TRBV6-6; D gene: NA; clone size: once; CDR3 protein: CASSYGQKTYEQYF; CDR3 DNA: TGTGCCAGCAGTTACGGACAGAAGACCTACGAGCAGTACTTC
J gene: TRBJ1-3; CDR3 length: 13; V gene: TRBV19; D gene: TRBD1; clone size: NA; CDR3 protein: CATRRTGRDTIYF; CDR3 DNA: TGTGCCACCAGACGGACAGGAAGAGACACCATATATTTT
J gene: TRBJ2-1; CDR3 length: 13; V gene: TRBV5-4; D gene: TRBD2; clone size: NA; CDR3 protein: CASSSGLPNEQFF; CDR3 DNA: TGTGCCAGCAGCTCGGGACTACCAAATGAGCAGTTCTTC
J gene: TRBJ1-3; CDR3 length: 15; V gene: TRBV5-1; D gene: NA; clone size: NA; CDR3 protein: CASSLGPVSGNTIYF; CDR3 DNA: TGCGCCAGCAGCTTGGGACCGGTCTCTGGAAACACCATATATTTT
J gene: TRBJ1-5; CDR3 length: 17; V gene: TRBV5-8; D gene: NA; clone size: once; CDR3 protein: CASSALDGRYSNQPQHF; CDR3 DNA: TGTGCCAGCAGCGCCCTGGACGGAAGATATAGCAATCAGCCCCAGCATTTT
J gene: TRBJ1-3; CDR3 length: 18; V gene: TRBV18; D gene: TRBD1; clone size: NA; CDR3 protein: CASSPTGTGRFSGNTIYF; CDR3 DNA: TGTGCCAGCTCACCAACGGGGACAGGGCGATTCTCTGGAAACACCATATATTTT
J gene: TRBJ1-5; CDR3 length: 15; V gene: TRBV6-6; D gene: NA; clone size: NA; CDR3 protein: CASTNGQGTDQPQHF; CDR3 DNA: TGTGCCAGCACCAACGGGCAGGGAACGGATCAGCCCCAGCATTTT
J gene: TRBJ2-7; CDR3 length: 14; V gene: TRBV6-1; D gene: NA; clone size: NA; CDR3 protein: CASSRGQHSYEQYF; CDR3 DNA: TGTGCCAGCAGCCGCGGACAGCACTCCTACGAGCAGTACTTC
J gene: TRBJ2-7; CDR3 length: 16; V gene: TRBV18; D gene: TRBD1; clone size: NA; CDR3 protein: CASSPLTGGSLGEQYF; CDR3 DNA: TGTGCCAGCTCACCTCTGACAGGGGGATCGCTGGGCGAGCAGTACTTC
J gene: TRBJ2-3; CDR3 length: 15; V gene: TRBV5-1; D gene: TRBD2; clone size: NA; CDR3 protein: CASSFGLAGPDTQYF; CDR3 DNA: TGCGCCAGCAGCTTTGGACTAGCGGGACCAGATACGCAGTATTTT
J gene: TRBJ2-5; CDR3 length: 14; V gene: TRBV27; D gene: TRBD2; clone size: NA; CDR3 protein: CASSPQRGAETQYF; CDR3 DNA: TGTGCCAGCAGCCCCCAGCGGGGGGCGGAGACCCAGTACTTC
J gene: TRBJ2-7; CDR3 length: 17; V gene: TRBV7-2; D gene: TRBD2; clone size: NA; CDR3 protein: CASSLNSIGTTTYEQYF; CDR3 DNA: TGTGCCAGCAGCCTAAACTCGATCGGGACTACCACCTACGAGCAGTACTTC
J gene: TRBJ1-1; CDR3 length: 13; V gene: TRBV27; D gene: NA; clone size: NA; CDR3 protein: CASRKGLSTEAFF; CDR3 DNA: TGTGCCAGCAGAAAAGGGTTAAGCACTGAAGCTTTCTTT
J gene: TRBJ2-1; CDR3 length: 17; V gene: TRBV27; D gene: TRBD1; clone size: NA; CDR3 protein: CASSLERGRGYYHEQFF; CDR3 DNA: TGTGCCAGCAGTTTAGAGAGGGGGCGAGGGTATTACCATGAGCAGTTCTTC
J gene: TRBJ1-3; CDR3 length: 14; V gene: TRBV11-1; D gene: NA; clone size: NA; CDR3 protein: CASRPRSPGNTIYF; CDR3 DNA: TGTGCCAGCAGGCCCAGGTCGCCTGGAAACACCATATATTTT
J gene: TRBJ2-7; CDR3 length: 17; V gene: TRBV5-4; D gene: TRBD1; clone size: NA; CDR3 protein: CASRSQRKGARVDEQYF; CDR3 DNA: TGTGCCAGCAGATCCCAAAGGAAGGGGGCGCGGGTTGACGAGCAGTACTTC
J gene: TRBJ2-2; CDR3 length: 15; V gene: TRBV5-1; D gene: TRBD2; clone size: once; CDR3 protein: CASSFDGGYVGELFF; CDR3 DNA: TGCGCCAGCAGCTTTGACGGGGGGTACGTCGGGGAGCTGTTTTTT
J gene: TRBJ1-1; CDR3 length: 14; V gene: TRBV11-3; D gene: TRBD1; clone size: NA; CDR3 protein: CASSQQGKNTEAFF; CDR3 DNA: TGTGCCAGCAGCCAACAGGGGAAGAACACTGAAGCTTTCTTT
J gene: TRBJ2-4; CDR3 length: 11; V gene: TRBV6-1; D gene: NA; clone size: NA; CDR3 protein: CASPSENIQYF; CDR3 DNA: TGTGCCAGCCCGAGCGAAAACATTCAGTACTTC
J gene: TRBJ1-5; CDR3 length: 14; V gene: TRBV7-2; D gene: NA; clone size: NA; CDR3 protein: CASSLAGGGQPQHF; CDR3 DNA: TGTGCCAGCAGCTTAGCGGGGGGGGGTCAGCCCCAGCATTTT
J gene: TRBJ2-7; CDR3 length: 13; V gene: TRBV27; D gene: NA; clone size: NA; CDR3 protein: CASSFGARWEQYF; CDR3 DNA: TGTGCCAGCAGTTTTGGGGCCCGTTGGGAGCAGTACTTC
J gene: TRBJ2-7; CDR3 length: 11; V gene: TRBV20-1; D gene: TRBD1; clone size: NA; CDR3 protein: CSAQPGTGFFF; CDR3 DNA: TGCAGTGCCCAGCCCGGGACAGGTTTTTTCTTC
J gene: TRBJ2-1; CDR3 length: 17; V gene: TRBV19; D gene: TRBD2; clone size: NA; CDR3 protein: CASSPELAGESYNEQFF; CDR3 DNA: TGTGCCAGTAGTCCCGAACTAGCGGGGGAATCCTACAATGAGCAGTTCTTC
J gene: TRBJ2-3; CDR3 length: 15; V gene: TRBV6-5; D gene: TRBD2; clone size: NA; CDR3 protein: CASSRAGGRADTQYF; CDR3 DNA: TGTGCCAGCAGTCGAGCGGGAGGACGGGCAGATACGCAGTATTTT
J gene: TRBJ2-7; CDR3 length: 14; V gene: TRBV9; D gene: NA; clone size: once; CDR3 protein: CASSPRGGVYEQYF; CDR3 DNA: TGTGCCAGCAGCCCGCGCGGTGGGGTCTACGAGCAGTACTTC
J gene: TRBJ1-5; CDR3 length: 16; V gene: TRBV6-6; D gene: NA; clone size: NA; CDR3 protein: CASSLQGQRRNQPQHF; CDR3 DNA: TGTGCCAGCAGTCTCCAAGGACAGAGGCGCAATCAGCCCCAGCATTTT
J gene: TRBJ1-2; CDR3 length: 15; V gene: TRBV9; D gene: NA; clone size: once; CDR3 protein: CASTQLTYHPYGYTF; CDR3 DNA: TGTGCCAGCACCCAACTTACGTACCACCCCTATGGCTACACCTTC
J gene: TRBJ1-4; CDR3 length: 17; V gene: TRBV4-3; D gene: NA; clone size: NA; CDR3 protein: CASSQVGDWRANEKLFF; CDR3 DNA: TGCGCCAGCAGCCAAGTTGGAGACTGGCGGGCTAATGAAAAACTGTTTTTT
J gene: TRBJ1-5; CDR3 length: 12; V gene: TRBV27; D gene: NA; clone size: NA; CDR3 protein: CASSAARGPQHF; CDR3 DNA: TGTGCCAGCAGTGCCGCGAGGGGGCCCCAGCATTTT
J gene: TRBJ1-1; CDR3 length: 15; V gene: TRBV6-6; D gene: NA; clone size: NA; CDR3 protein: CASSYSRSLNTEAFF; CDR3 DNA: TGTGCCAGCAGTTACTCGCGCAGCCTGAACACTGAAGCTTTCTTT
J gene: TRBJ2-1; CDR3 length: 15; V gene: TRBV6-7; D gene: NA; clone size: NA; CDR3 protein: CARPPGPEEGNEQFF; CDR3 DNA: TGTGCCAGACCACCGGGCCCGGAAGAGGGTAATGAGCAGTTCTTC
J gene: TRBJ2-3; CDR3 length: 17; V gene: TRBV4-3; D gene: TRBD2; clone size: NA; CDR3 protein: CASSQDRLAGVLDTQYF; CDR3 DNA: TGCGCCAGCAGCCAAGATAGGCTAGCGGGGGTTTTGGATACGCAGTATTTT
J gene: TRBJ2-7; CDR3 length: 13; V gene: TRBV7-2; D gene: NA; clone size: NA; CDR3 protein: CASSPRTAGEQYF; CDR3 DNA: TGTGCCAGCAGCCCGAGGACGGCGGGCGAGCAGTACTTC
J gene: TRBJ2-1; CDR3 length: 14; V gene: TRBV29-1; D gene: NA; clone size: NA; CDR3 protein: CSVERGRNYNEQFF; CDR3 DNA: TGCAGCGTTGAACGTGGGAGGAACTACAATGAGCAGTTCTTC
J gene: TRBJ1-4; CDR3 length: 15; V gene: TRBV29-1; D gene: TRBD1; clone size: NA; CDR3 protein: CSVEGGTATNEKLFF; CDR3 DNA: TGCAGCGTTGAAGGGGGGACAGCAACTAATGAAAAACTGTTTTTT
J gene: TRBJ1-3; CDR3 length: 16; V gene: TRBV12-5; D gene: TRBD1; clone size: NA; CDR3 protein: CASGYGGTVSGNTIYF; CDR3 DNA: TGTGCTAGTGGGTATGGGGGGACAGTTTCTGGAAACACCATATATTTT
J gene: TRBJ2-6; CDR3 length: 15; V gene: TRBV5-1; D gene: NA; clone size: NA; CDR3 protein: CASSPATSGANVLTF; CDR3 DNA: TGCGCCAGCAGCCCGGCAACGTCAGGGGCCAACGTCCTGACTTTC
J gene: TRBJ2-1; CDR3 length: 18; V gene: TRBV7-3; D gene: TRBD2; clone size: NA; CDR3 protein: CASSPLGGSGSVPDEQFF; CDR3 DNA: TGTGCCAGCAGCCCCCTGGGAGGTAGCGGGAGTGTACCGGATGAGCAGTTCTTC
J gene: TRBJ1-5; CDR3 length: 14; V gene: TRBV5-4; D gene: NA; clone size: NA; CDR3 protein: CASSLVRVIRPQHF; CDR3 DNA: TGTGCCAGCAGCTTGGTCAGGGTGATTCGGCCCCAGCATTTT
J gene: TRBJ1-5; CDR3 length: 12; V gene: TRBV30; D gene: NA; clone size: NA; CDR3 protein: CAWSDRSQPQHF; CDR3 DNA: TGTGCCTGGAGTGATCGGTCTCAGCCCCAGCATTTT
J gene: TRBJ2-2; CDR3 length: 18; V gene: TRBV5-4; D gene: TRBD1; clone size: NA; CDR3 protein: CASSHGQGAFLSAGELFF; CDR3 DNA: TGTGCCAGCAGCCACGGACAGGGGGCCTTCCTTTCGGCCGGGGAGCTGTTTTTT
J gene: TRBJ1-1; CDR3 length: 15; V gene: TRBV5-1; D gene: NA; clone size: NA; CDR3 protein: CASSFSPRLLAEAFF; CDR3 DNA: TGCGCCAGCAGCTTTAGCCCCCGGCTTTTGGCTGAAGCTTTCTTT
J gene: TRBJ2-7; CDR3 length: 12; V gene: TRBV6-5; D gene: TRBD2; clone size: once; CDR3 protein: CASRGLAYEQYF; CDR3 DNA: TGTGCCAGCAGGGGACTAGCCTACGAGCAGTACTTC
J gene: TRBJ2-3; CDR3 length: 11; V gene: TRBV6-5; D gene: NA; clone size: NA; CDR3 protein: CASSITDTQYF; CDR3 DNA: TGTGCCAGCAGTATCACAGATACGCAGTATTTT